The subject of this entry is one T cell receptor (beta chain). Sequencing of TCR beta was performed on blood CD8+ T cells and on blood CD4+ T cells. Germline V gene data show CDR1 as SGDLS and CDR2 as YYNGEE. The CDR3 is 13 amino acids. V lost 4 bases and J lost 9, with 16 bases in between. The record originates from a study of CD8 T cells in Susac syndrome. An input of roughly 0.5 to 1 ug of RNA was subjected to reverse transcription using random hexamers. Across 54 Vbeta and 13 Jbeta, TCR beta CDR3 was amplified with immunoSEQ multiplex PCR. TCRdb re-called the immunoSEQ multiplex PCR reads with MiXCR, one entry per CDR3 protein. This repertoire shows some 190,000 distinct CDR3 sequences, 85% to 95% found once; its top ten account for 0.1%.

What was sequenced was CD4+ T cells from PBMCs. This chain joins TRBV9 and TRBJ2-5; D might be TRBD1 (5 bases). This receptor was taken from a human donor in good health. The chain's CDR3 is CASSPEVDSPQYF. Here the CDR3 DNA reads TGTGCCAGCAGCCCGGAAGTTGACAGTCCCCAGTACTTC.